One sample yielded the 13 T cell receptor beta chains listed below, sequenced in a study of CD8 T cells in ankylosing spondylitis. From the 5' RACE reads, TCRdb called clonotypes with MiXCR, one entry per CDR3 protein. The profile covers tens of thousands of distinct CDR3 sequences, with roughly 5.3% appearing a single time and about 2.2% taken by the ten largest. Input material: blood, either unsorted or a sorted T cell fraction (not recorded which). These receptor sequences come from a male donor with ankylosing spondylitis or in good health (not recorded which).

In its sample, this clonotype was seen a few times. The chain couples TRBV7-2 to TRBJ2-1; possibly TRBD1 or TRBD2 for D (7 bases each). The V and J ends lost 7 bases and 3 bases respectively, with 13 bases between them. Germline CDR1 SGHTA, CDR2 FQGNSA. The CDR3 extends over 14 amino acids. The CDR3 here is CASTSRGGYNEQFF. The CDR3 coding sequence is TGTGCCAGCACCTCCAGGGGGGGCTACAATGAGCAGTTCTTC.

This clonotype has a count of ten or more. V usage is TRBV7-9 and J usage is TRBJ2-1, with no clear D. The germline V gene has CDR1 SEHNR and CDR2 FQNEAQ (reference sequence). V lost 1 base and J lost 7, with 5 bases in between. This CDR3 has 12 residues. CDR3 loop: CASSLGFNEQFF. Written as DNA, the CDR3 is TGTGCCAGCAGCTTAGGATTTAATGAGCAGTTCTTC.

In this sample, this clonotype turned up many times. CDR3 residues: CASKGLTGGTEAFF. The CDR3 DNA reads as TGCGCCAGCAAGGGTCTCACAGGGGGCACTGAAGCTTTCTTT. The gene calls are TRBV5-1 and TRBJ1-1; 8 bases line up with TRBD1. The germline V gene encodes CDR1 SGHRS and CDR2 YFSETQ. This CDR3 is 14 amino acids long. V was pared by 6 bases and J by 4 bases, with 8 bases of the junction left unmatched.

This clonotype was picked up many times. The chain links TRBV4-2 to TRBJ1-3; D call uncertain. The CDR3 is made up of 16 amino acids. The germline CDR1 and CDR2 sequences are LGHNA and YNFKEQ. Trimming took off 1 base at V and 2 bases at J, with 12 bases between the two ends. The DNA for the CDR3 is TGTGCCAGCAGCCAAGGTGGCCTATCCCCTGGAAACACCATATATTTT. The encoded protein is CASSQGGLSPGNTIYF.

This clonotype was seen many times. The chain links TRBV28 to TRBJ2-5; 8 bases line up with TRBD2. The CDR3 runs to 15 residues. V was clipped by 3 bases and J by 1 base; unmatched bases: 4. In germline, CDR1 is MDHEN, CDR2 SYDVKM. The CDR3 region is CASSFIRGGQETQYF. The CDR3 DNA reads as TGTGCCAGCAGTTTTATCCGGGGGGGCCAAGAGACCCAGTACTTC.

This clonotype was detected ten times or more. This chain joins TRBV19 and TRBJ2-2; the D is unclear. V dropped 8 bases and J dropped 1 base, with 5 bases sitting between them. Germline V lookup: CDR1 LNHDA, CDR2 SQIVND (reference sequence). This CDR3 is built from 12 residues. The CDR3 sequence is CASGWNTGELFF. The CDR3 DNA reads TGTGCCAGTGGGTGGAACACCGGGGAGCTGTTTTTT.

The sample holds many counts of this clonotype. The V call is TRBV3-1, the J call TRBJ2-2; 7 bases are shared with TRBD1. This CDR3 region has 12 residues. Germline loops: CDR1 LGHDT, CDR2 YNNKEL (reference sequence). CDR3 nucleotide sequence: TGTGCGGCCAGGGGGTCCACCGGGGAGCTGTTTTTT. Encoded protein: CAARGSTGELFF.

There are many counts of this clonotype. J is TRBJ2-1 and V is TRBV12-3 or TRBV12-4; D tentatively fits TRBD1 or TRBD2 (5 bases each). With 5 bases removed from V and 7 bases from J, the gap between germline ends came to 18 bases. There are 15 residues in the CDR3. The DNA of the CDR3 is TGTGCCAGCAGTCCCGGGGCAGGGTATATGAATGAGCAGTTCTTC. Translation gives CASSPGAGYMNEQFF.

This clonotype was observed at least ten times. The chain joins TRBV21-1 to TRBJ2-7; the DNA was not compared with TRBD2, the D call given in the table. TRBV21-1 is given as a pseudogene. The CDR3 consists of 14 residues. In DNA, the CDR3 is TGTGCCAGCAGCCCCCGCGGCAGATCCTACGAGCAGTACTTC. This codes for CASSPRGRSYEQYF.

This clonotype was detected ten times or more. The genes are TRBV4-2 and TRBJ1-1; D perhaps matches TRBD1 (5 bases). V was pared by 3 bases and J by 4 bases, with 21 bases between. The CDR3 consists of 17 residues. Germline loops: CDR1 LGHNA, CDR2 YNFKEQ. The DNA of the CDR3 is TGTGCCAGCAGCCAGCCAGTCCGGGGGGGAAGGGGCACTGAAGCTTTCTTT. The encoded protein is CASSQPVRGGRGTEAFF.

In this sample, this clonotype turned up many times. V and J are TRBV28 and TRBJ2-5; no definite D call. The CDR3 has 15 amino acids. V lost 3 bases and J lost 5, with 16 bases in between. Germline CDR1 reads MDHEN; CDR2 reads SYDVKM. The DNA of the CDR3 is TGTGCCAGCAGTTTGTGGGGTACCAATTTGGAGACCCAGTACTTC. Its translation is CASSLWGTNLETQYF.

This clonotype was counted many times. V usage is TRBV29-1 and J usage is TRBJ1-5, with D unresolved. From germline, CDR1 is SQVTM and CDR2 ANQGSEA. The V gene lost 4 bases and the J gene lost 6 bases, with 10 bases spanning the gap. CDR3 length: 12 amino acids. The CDR3 loop reads CSVGVLGQPQHF. In nucleotides, the CDR3 is TGCAGCGTTGGGGTTTTAGGTCAGCCCCAGCATTTT.

Many counts were recorded for this clonotype. The genes are TRBV2 and TRBJ2-3, with 8 positions matching TRBD1. V trimming: 11 bases; J trimming: 1 base; junction bases outside the gene matches: 11. Germline V lookup: CDR1 SNHLY, CDR2 FYNNEI. The CDR3 is 15 amino acids. The CDR3 protein is CAGSGQGGGTDTQYF. The CDR3, as DNA: TGTGCCGGGAGCGGACAGGGTGGTGGCACAGATACGCAGTATTTT.